These 4 T cell receptor beta chains came from one sample sequenced in a study of T cells after somatic rescue of genetic block. The table came from immunoSEQ multiplex PCR; TCRdb's copy has only in-frame clones and leaves some out. The sample holds 67,000 or so clones, just over 90% seen once. What was sequenced was peripheral blood mononuclear cells (PBMCs). These receptors were collected from a man younger than 40.

This rearrangement joins TRBV6-5 to TRBJ1-1; possible D gene TRBD1, 6 bases. V was pared by 6 bases and J by 13 bases, with 15 bases between. CDR1 and CDR2 (germline): MNHEY, SVGAGI. The CDR3 totals 11 residues. CDR3 sequence reads: CASSPGPGDFF. CDR3 in DNA: TGTGCCAGCAGCCCTGGTCCAGGGGATTTCTTT.

The rearrangement joins TRBV6-6 to TRBJ1-2; 7 bases align to TRBD1. V gave up 5 bases and J gave up 1 base; unmatched junction bases: 7. The germline gives CDR1 MNHNY, CDR2 SVGAGI (reference sequence). CDR3 length: 15 residues. CDR3 DNA sequence: TGTGCCAGCAGTCTATCCGGGACAGATAACTATGGCTACACCTTC. Protein sequence: CASSLSGTDNYGYTF.

J is TRBJ2-1 and V is TRBV2; TRBD2 matches at 8 bases. Germline assignment: CDR1 SNHLY and CDR2 FYNNEI. J was trimmed by 2 bases and V by 5 bases; bases with no gene match: 8. There are 16 residues in the CDR3. The CDR3 loop is CASSFTSGATYNEQFF. The CDR3 DNA reads TGTGCCAGCAGTTTTACTAGCGGAGCTACCTACAATGAGCAGTTCTTC.

V and J are TRBV7-9 and TRBJ2-2; 9 bases are shared with TRBD1. CDR1 SEHNR and CDR2 FQNEAQ come from the germline V gene (reference sequence). V was clipped by 5 bases and J by 1 base; unmatched bases: 5. This CDR3 spans 16 amino acids. CDR3 amino acids: CASSQGTGMNTGELFF. DNA of the CDR3: TGTGCCAGCAGCCAAGGGACAGGGATGAACACCGGGGAGCTGTTTTTT.